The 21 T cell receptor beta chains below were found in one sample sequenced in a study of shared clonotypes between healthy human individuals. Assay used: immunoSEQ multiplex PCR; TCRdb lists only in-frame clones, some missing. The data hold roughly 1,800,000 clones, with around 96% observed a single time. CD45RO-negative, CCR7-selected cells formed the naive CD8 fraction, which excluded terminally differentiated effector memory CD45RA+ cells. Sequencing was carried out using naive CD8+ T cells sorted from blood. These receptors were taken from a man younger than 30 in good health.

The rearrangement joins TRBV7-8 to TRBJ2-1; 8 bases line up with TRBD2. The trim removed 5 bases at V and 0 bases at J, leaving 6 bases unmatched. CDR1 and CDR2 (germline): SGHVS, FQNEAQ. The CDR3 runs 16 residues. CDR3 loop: CASSGSGSYSYNEQFF. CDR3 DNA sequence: TGTGCCAGCAGCGGGAGCGGGAGCTACTCCTACAATGAGCAGTTCTTC.

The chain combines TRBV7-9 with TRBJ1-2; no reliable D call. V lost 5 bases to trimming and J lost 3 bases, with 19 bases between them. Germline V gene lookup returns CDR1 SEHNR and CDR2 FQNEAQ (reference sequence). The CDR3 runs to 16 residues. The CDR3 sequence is CASSPPLDGGDYGYTF. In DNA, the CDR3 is TGTGCCAGCAGCCCCCCTTTAGACGGAGGAGACTATGGCTACACCTTC.

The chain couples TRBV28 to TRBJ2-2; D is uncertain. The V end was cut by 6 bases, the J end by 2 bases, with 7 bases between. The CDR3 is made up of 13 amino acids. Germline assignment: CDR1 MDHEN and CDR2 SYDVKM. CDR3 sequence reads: CASSLVNTGELFF. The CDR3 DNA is TGTGCCAGCAGCCTCGTCAACACCGGGGAGCTGTTTTTT.

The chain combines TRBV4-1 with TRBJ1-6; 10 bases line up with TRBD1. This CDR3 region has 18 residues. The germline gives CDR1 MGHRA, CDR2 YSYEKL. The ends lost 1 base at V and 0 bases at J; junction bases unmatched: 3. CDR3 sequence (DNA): TGCGCCAGCAGCCAAGTGGGACAGGGGTCCTCCTATAATTCACCCCTCCACTTT. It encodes CASSQVGQGSSYNSPLHF.

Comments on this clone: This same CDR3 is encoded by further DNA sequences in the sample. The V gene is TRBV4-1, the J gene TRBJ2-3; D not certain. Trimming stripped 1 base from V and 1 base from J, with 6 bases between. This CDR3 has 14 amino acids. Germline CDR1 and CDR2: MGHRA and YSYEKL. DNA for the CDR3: TGCGCCAGCAGCCAAGGGTGGGGCACAGATACGCAGTATTTT. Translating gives CASSQGWGTDTQYF.

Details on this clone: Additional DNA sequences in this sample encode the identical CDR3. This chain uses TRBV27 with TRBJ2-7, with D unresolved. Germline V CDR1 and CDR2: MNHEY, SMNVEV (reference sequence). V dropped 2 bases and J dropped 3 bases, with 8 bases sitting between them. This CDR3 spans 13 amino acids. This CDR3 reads CASSLNRFYEQYF. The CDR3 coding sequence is TGTGCCAGCAGTTTAAACCGGTTCTACGAGCAGTACTTC.

The chain's CDR3 is CASTLRVVGTTDTQYF. Written as DNA, the CDR3 is TGTGCCAGCACCCTACGAGTAGTAGGAACCACAGATACGCAGTATTTT. The genes are TRBV7-9 and TRBJ2-3; D unresolved. V was shortened by 7 bases and J by 2 bases, with 19 bases between the two germline ends. The V gene's germline CDR1 is SEHNR and CDR2 FQNEAQ (reference sequence). This CDR3 spans 16 amino acids.

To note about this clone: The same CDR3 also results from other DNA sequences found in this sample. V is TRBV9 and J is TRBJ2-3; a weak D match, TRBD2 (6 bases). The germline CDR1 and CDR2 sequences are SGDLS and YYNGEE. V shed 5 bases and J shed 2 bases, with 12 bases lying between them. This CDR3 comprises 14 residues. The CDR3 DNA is TGTGCCAGCAGTGTGGGGGGTCCCACAGATACGCAGTATTTT. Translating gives CASSVGGPTDTQYF.

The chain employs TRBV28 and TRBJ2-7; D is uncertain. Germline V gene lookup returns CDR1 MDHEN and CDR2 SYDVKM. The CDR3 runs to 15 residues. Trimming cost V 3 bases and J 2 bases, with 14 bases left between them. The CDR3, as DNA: TGTGCCAGCAGTTTTAATGGTGATGGAGCCTACGAGCAGTACTTC. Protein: CASSFNGDGAYEQYF.

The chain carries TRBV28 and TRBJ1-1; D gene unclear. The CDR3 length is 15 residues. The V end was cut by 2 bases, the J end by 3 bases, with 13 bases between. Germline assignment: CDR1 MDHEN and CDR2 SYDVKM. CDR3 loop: CASSLERAKDTEAFF. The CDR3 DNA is TGTGCCAGCAGTTTAGAAAGGGCAAAGGACACTGAAGCTTTCTTT. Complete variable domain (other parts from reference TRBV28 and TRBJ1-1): DVKVTQSSRYLVKRTGEKVFLECVQDMDHENMFWYRQDPGLGLRLIYFSYDVKMKEKGDIPEGYSVSREKKERFSLILESASTNQTSMYLCASSLERAKDTEAFFGQGTRLTVV.

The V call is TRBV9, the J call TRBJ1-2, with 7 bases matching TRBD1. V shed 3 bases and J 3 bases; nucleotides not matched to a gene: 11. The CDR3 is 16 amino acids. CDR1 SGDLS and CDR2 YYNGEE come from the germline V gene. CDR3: CASSGEGGQADYGYTF. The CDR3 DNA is TGTGCCAGCAGCGGCGAGGGTGGACAGGCCGACTATGGCTACACCTTC.

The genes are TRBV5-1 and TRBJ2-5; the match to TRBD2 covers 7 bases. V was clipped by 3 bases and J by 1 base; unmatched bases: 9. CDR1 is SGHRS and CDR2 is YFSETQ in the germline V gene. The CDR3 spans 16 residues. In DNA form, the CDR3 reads TGCGCCAGCAGCTGGGGGATAGCGGGTTTCCAAGAGACCCAGTACTTC. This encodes CASSWGIAGFQETQYF.

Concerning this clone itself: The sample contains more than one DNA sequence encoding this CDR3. CDR3 amino acids: CASSDSSYEQYF. Here the CDR3 DNA reads TGCGCCAGCAGTGACTCATCCTACGAGCAGTACTTC. This sequence joins TRBV10-2 and TRBJ2-7; no definite D call. V lost 3 bases to trimming and J lost 1 base, with 4 bases between them. CDR3 size: 12 residues. Per the germline V gene, CDR1 is WSHSY and CDR2 is SAAADI.

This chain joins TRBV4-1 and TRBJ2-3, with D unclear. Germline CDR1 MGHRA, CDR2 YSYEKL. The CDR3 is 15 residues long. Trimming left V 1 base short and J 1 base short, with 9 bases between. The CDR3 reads CASSQAGFGTDTQYF. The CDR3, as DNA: TGCGCCAGCAGCCAAGCTGGATTTGGCACAGATACGCAGTATTTT.

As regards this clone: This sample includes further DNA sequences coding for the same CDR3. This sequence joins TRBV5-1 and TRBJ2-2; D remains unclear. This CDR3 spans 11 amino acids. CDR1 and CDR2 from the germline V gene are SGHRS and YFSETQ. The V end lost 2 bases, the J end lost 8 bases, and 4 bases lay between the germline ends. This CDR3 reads CASSFSGELFF. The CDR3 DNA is TGCGCCAGCAGCTTTTCGGGGGAGCTGTTTTTT.

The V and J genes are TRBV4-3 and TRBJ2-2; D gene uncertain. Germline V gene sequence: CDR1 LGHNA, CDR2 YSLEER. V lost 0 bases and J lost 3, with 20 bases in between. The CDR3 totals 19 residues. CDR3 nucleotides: TGCGCCAGCAGCCAAGAGGTGGCCTCACTAATCGAGTACACCGGGGAGCTGTTTTTT. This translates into CASSQEVASLIEYTGELFF.

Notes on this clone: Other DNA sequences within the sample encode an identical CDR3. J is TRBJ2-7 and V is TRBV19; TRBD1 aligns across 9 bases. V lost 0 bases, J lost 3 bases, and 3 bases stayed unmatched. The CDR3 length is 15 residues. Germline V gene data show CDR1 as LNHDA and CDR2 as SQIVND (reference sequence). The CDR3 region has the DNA TGTGCCAGTAGTATAGATTTGGGACAGGGCTACGAGCAGTACTTC. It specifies CASSIDLGQGYEQYF.

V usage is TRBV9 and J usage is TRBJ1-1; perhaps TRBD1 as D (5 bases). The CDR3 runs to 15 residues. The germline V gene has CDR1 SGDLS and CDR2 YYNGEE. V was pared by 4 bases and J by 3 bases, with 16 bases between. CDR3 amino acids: CASSPRGASDTEAFF. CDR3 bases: TGTGCCAGCAGCCCCCGCGGGGCTTCGGACACTGAAGCTTTCTTT.

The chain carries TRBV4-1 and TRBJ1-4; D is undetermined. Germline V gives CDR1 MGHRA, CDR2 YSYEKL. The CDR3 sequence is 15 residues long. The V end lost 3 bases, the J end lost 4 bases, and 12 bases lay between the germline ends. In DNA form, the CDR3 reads TGCGCCAGCAGCCAGCCAGGAGTACTTAATGAAAAACTGTTTTTT. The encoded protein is CASSQPGVLNEKLFF.

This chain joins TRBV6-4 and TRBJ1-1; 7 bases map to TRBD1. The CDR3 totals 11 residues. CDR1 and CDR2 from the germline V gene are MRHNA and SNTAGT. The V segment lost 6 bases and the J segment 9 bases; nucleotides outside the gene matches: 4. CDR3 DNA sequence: TGTGCCAGCAGGGAACAGGGGAAAGCTTTCTTT. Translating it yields CASREQGKAFF.

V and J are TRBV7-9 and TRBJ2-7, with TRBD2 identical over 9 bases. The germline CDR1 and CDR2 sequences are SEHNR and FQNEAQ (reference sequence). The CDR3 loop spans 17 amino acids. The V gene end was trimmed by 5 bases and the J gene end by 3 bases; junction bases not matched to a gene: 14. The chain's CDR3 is CASSLRGRREGRYEQYF. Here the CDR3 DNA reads TGTGCCAGCAGCCTGCGGGGACGGCGGGAGGGCCGCTACGAGCAGTACTTC. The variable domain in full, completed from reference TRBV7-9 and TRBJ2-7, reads DTGVSQNPRHKITKRGQNVTFRCDPISEHNRLYWYRQTLGQGPEFLTYFQNEAQLEKSRLLSDRFSAERPKGSFSTLEIQRTEQGDSAMYLCASSLRGRREGRYEQYFGPGTRLTVT.